This is a list of T cell receptor beta chains from one sample in a study of cytomegalovirus exposure and HLA in healthy donors. Assay used: immunoSEQ multiplex PCR; TCRdb lists only in-frame clones, some missing. Among 80,000 to 95,000 clones, about 89% were seen once, and the ten largest hold around a tenth. The material sequenced was PBMCs. Receptor source: a man aged 30 to 39 in good health and CMV-seropositive. The CDR3 runs from the conserved cysteine through the conserved F or W. D genes are given only for firm matches. Size tells how often a clone was seen (once, few, many) or the class of an expanded clone, and some rows leave it out.

D	J	size	V	CDR3	DNA
NA	TRBJ2-1	NA	TRBV5-1	CASSWGDSYNEQFF	TGCGCCAGCAGCTGGGGGGACTCCTACAATGAGCAGTTCTTC
TRBD1	TRBJ1-2	NA	TRBV7-9	CASSLPGQGIYGYTF	TGTGCCAGCAGCCTACCGGGACAGGGGATCTATGGCTACACCTTC
TRBD1	TRBJ2-3	NA	TRBV7-2	CASSLGGGPGRRGDTQYF	TGTGCCAGCAGCTTAGGAGGGGGCCCGGGACGTCGGGGAGATACGCAGTATTTT
TRBD1	TRBJ1-2	NA	TRBV5-6	CASSLGQGAYGPGYTF	TGTGCCAGCAGCTTGGGACAGGGGGCGTACGGTCCTGGCTACACCTTC
TRBD1	TRBJ1-2	NA	TRBV6-5	CASSSTRGTARYGYTF	TGTGCCAGCAGTTCGACCCGAGGGACAGCCCGCTATGGCTACACCTTC
TRBD1	TRBJ2-2	NA	TRBV7-6	CASSLALGTGGTGELFF	TGTGCCAGCAGCTTAGCCCTAGGGACAGGGGGCACCGGGGAGCTGTTTTTT
TRBD1	TRBJ2-7	NA	TRBV27	CASSSTTGQMVEQYF	TGTGCCAGCAGTTCGACCACGGGACAGATGGTCGAGCAGTACTTC
NA	TRBJ2-7	NA	TRBV6-1	CASTLVNSYEQYF	TGTGCCAGCACCCTAGTCAATTCCTACGAGCAGTACTTC
NA	TRBJ2-1	NA	TRBV6-5	CASSEPPADEQFF	TGTGCCAGCAGCGAGCCGCCTGCGGATGAGCAGTTCTTC
TRBD2	TRBJ2-3	NA	TRBV29-1	CSVGISGSPDTQYF	TGCAGCGTTGGGATTAGCGGGAGTCCAGATACGCAGTATTTT
NA	TRBJ2-3	NA	TRBV27	CASSLRGRMRTDTQYF	TGTGCCAGCAGTTTACGAGGGAGGATGCGCACAGATACGCAGTATTTT
NA	TRBJ2-7	NA	TRBV27	CASSPGQTYEQYF	TGTGCCAGTTCCCCTGGACAGACCTACGAGCAGTACTTC
NA	TRBJ1-1	NA	TRBV28	CASILFGSSPEAFF	TGTGCCAGCATCCTCTTCGGGAGTAGCCCTGAAGCTTTCTTT
TRBD2	TRBJ2-1	NA	TRBV6-1	CASTASGSRDNEQFF	TGTGCCAGCACCGCTAGCGGGAGTCGAGACAATGAGCAGTTCTTC
NA	TRBJ2-7	NA	TRBV7-9	CASSLTGSGYEQYF	TGTGCCAGCAGCTTAACAGGGTCAGGCTACGAGCAGTACTTC
TRBD2	TRBJ2-1	few	TRBV14	CASSQVGRGDSYNEQFF	TGTGCCAGCAGCCAAGTGGGGCGGGGGGACTCCTACAATGAGCAGTTCTTC
TRBD1	TRBJ2-1	NA	TRBV11-3	CASSLETGARHEQFF	TGTGCCAGCAGCTTAGAGACAGGGGCAAGGCATGAGCAGTTCTTC
TRBD2	TRBJ2-1	NA	TRBV11-2	CASSSRLAGGDEQFF	TGTGCCAGCAGCTCAAGACTAGCGGGAGGGGATGAGCAGTTCTTC
NA	TRBJ2-7	NA	TRBV7-8	CASSLEAGLPYEQYF	TGTGCCAGCAGCTTAGAGGCGGGATTGCCCTACGAGCAGTACTTC
TRBD2	TRBJ2-7	NA	TRBV6-4	CASRGCWTSAIYEQYF	TGTGCCAGCAGGGGTTGTTGGACTAGCGCGATCTACGAGCAGTACTTC
NA	TRBJ2-1	NA	TRBV2	CASSVTQYNEQFF	TGTGCCAGCAGTGTAACACAATACAATGAGCAGTTCTTC
TRBD1	TRBJ1-2	NA	TRBV7-6	CASSLRAEGAYGYTF	TGTGCCAGCAGCTTAAGGGCGGAGGGGGCCTATGGCTACACCTTC
NA	TRBJ1-3	once	TRBV6-6	CASSPGILSGNTIYF	TGTGCCAGCAGTCCAGGGATCCTCTCTGGAAACACCATATATTTT
NA	TRBJ1-1	NA	TRBV30	CAWSVALDTEAFF	TGTGCCTGGAGTGTAGCCCTCGACACTGAAGCTTTCTTT
NA	TRBJ1-5	NA	TRBV28	CASSEGVLDQPQHF	TGTGCCAGCAGCGAGGGGGTATTGGATCAGCCCCAGCATTTT
TRBD1	TRBJ1-1	NA	TRBV11-2	CASSLSTGGTEDFF	TGTGCCAGCAGCTTGAGTACAGGGGGCACTGAAGATTTCTTT
TRBD2	TRBJ2-5	few	TRBV5-1	CASSLATGGETQYF	TGCGCCAGCAGCTTGGCCACGGGAGGGGAGACCCAGTACTTC
NA	TRBJ2-5	NA	TRBV6-1	CASIEPGTETQYF	TGTGCCAGCATAGAACCGGGAACAGAGACCCAGTACTTC